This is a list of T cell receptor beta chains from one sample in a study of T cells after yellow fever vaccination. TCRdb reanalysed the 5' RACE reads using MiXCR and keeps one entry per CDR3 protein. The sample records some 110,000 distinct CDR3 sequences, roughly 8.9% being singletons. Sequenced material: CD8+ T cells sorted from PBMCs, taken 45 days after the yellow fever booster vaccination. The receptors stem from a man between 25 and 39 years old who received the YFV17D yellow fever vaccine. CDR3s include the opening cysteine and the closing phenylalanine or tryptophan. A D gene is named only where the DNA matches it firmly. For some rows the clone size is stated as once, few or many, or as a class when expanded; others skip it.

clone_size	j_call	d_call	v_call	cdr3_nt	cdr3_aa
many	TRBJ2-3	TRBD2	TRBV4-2	TGTGCCAGCAGCCCTTCACTAGCGGGCGGCACAGATACGCAGTATTTT	CASSPSLAGGTDTQYF
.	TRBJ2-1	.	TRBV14	TGTGCCAGCAGCCATCTGGGGAGCTCCTACAATGAGCAGTTCTTC	CASSHLGSSYNEQFF
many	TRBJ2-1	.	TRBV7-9	TGTGCCAGCAGCGCCACAGGGTACAATGAGCAGTTCTTC	CASSATGYNEQFF
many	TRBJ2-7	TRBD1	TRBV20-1	TGCAGTGCTACGGGGACAGCCTACGAGCAGTACTTC	CSATGTAYEQYF
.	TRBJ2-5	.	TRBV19	TGTGCCAGTAGAAGTACCCCGAGCCAAGAGACCCAGTACTTC	CASRSTPSQETQYF
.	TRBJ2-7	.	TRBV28	TGTGCCAGCAGTATAAGCGGGTCCATCCACGAGCAGTACTTC	CASSISGSIHEQYF
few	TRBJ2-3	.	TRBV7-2	TGTGCCAGCAGCTTAGTGACTAGAGCAGATACGCAGTATTTT	CASSLVTRADTQYF
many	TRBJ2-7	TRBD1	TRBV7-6	TGTGCCAGCAGCTTAAGTTATCCGGGACAGGGGGCGGGGGAGCAGTACTTC	CASSLSYPGQGAGEQYF
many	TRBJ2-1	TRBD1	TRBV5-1	TGCGCCAGCAGCTTCGGACAGGTCAATGAGCAGTTCTTC	CASSFGQVNEQFF
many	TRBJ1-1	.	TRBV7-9	TGTGCCAGCAGCCCGCTGACCGATAGTGGCACTGAAGCTTTCTTT	CASSPLTDSGTEAFF
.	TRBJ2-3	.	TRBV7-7	TGTGCCAGCAGCTTGACGGTGCGGGGCACAGATACGCAGTATTTT	CASSLTVRGTDTQYF
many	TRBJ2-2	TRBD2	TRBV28	TGTGCCAGCAGTTTAATGGGACTAGCGAGAAGAACCGGGGAGCTGTTTTTT	CASSLMGLARRTGELFF
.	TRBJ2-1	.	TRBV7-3	TGTGCCAGCAGCTTGGACCCGCTCGATGAGCAGTTCTTC	CASSLDPLDEQFF
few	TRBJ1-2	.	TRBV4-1	TGCGCCAGCAGCCAAGTTACAGGGAGGGGCTATGGCTACACCTTC	CASSQVTGRGYGYTF
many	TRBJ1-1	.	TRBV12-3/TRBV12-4	TGTGCCAGCAGTCGGGGGTCCATCGCTGAAGCTTTCTTT	CASSRGSIAEAFF
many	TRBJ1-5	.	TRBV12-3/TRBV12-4	TGTGCCAGCAGTTCATCAGGGACTCAGCCCCAGCATTTT	CASSSSGTQPQHF
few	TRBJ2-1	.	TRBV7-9	TGTGCCAGCAGTTGGGGTGGACTGGGGAATGAGCAGTTCTTC	CASSWGGLGNEQFF
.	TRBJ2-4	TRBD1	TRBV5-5	TGTGCCAGCAGCTCGGGACAGGGGGTCATTCAGTACTTC	CASSSGQGVIQYF
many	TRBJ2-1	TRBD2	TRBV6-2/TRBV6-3	TGTGCCAGCAGTTACGAGACTAGCGGCAATGAGCAGTTCTTC	CASSYETSGNEQFF
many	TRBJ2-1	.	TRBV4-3	TGCGCCAGTTCGCCGGGACCCTCGAGTAACGAGCAGTTCTTC	CASSPGPSSNEQFF
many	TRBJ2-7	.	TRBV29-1	TGCAGCGTTTCCTCCCCAGAGGGCTACGAGCAGTACTTC	CSVSSPEGYEQYF
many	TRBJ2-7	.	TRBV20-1	TGCAGTGCCACCCCTAGCGTACACCTCTCCTACGAGCAGTACTTC	CSATPSVHLSYEQYF
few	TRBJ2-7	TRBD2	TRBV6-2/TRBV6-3	TGTGCCAGCAGTTACTCGAGACTAGCGGGAGCCTACGAGCAGTACTTC	CASSYSRLAGAYEQYF